A selection of T cell receptor beta chains follows, all from one sample in a study of regulatory T cells in long-lasting Graves disease. TCRdb independently ran MiXCR on the multiplex PCR reads; one entry per CDR3 protein. The table shows 530,000 or so distinct CDR3 sequences, with about 13% occurring only once. These records were also assigned to another study, of T cells in Graves' hyperthyroidism and ophthalmopathy.

Specimen: peripheral blood mononuclear cells (PBMCs), collected at new diagnosis, from a patient treated with antithyroid drugs. Every receptor here comes from a man younger than 45 with Graves disease. CDR3s include the opening cysteine and the closing phenylalanine or tryptophan. D genes are given only for firm matches. Rows may omit the clone size; those that give it use once, few, many or a size class.

J gene | clone size | D gene | V gene | CDR3 DNA | CDR3 protein
TRBJ2-1 | many | NA | TRBV25-1 | TGTGCCAGCAATCCGTTCGACAAGGGAAGGTCCTACAATGAGCAGTTCTTC | CASNPFDKGRSYNEQFF
TRBJ2-6 | NA | NA | TRBV3-1 | TGTGCCAGCAGCCAGGGGAGCTCTGGGGCCAACGTCCTGACTTTC | CASSQGSSGANVLTF
TRBJ2-7 | many | TRBD2 | TRBV2 | TGTGCCAGCAGTGACGGGGACTATGGATACGAGCAGTACTTC | CASSDGDYGYEQYF
TRBJ2-7 | many | TRBD2 | TRBV28 | TGTGCCAGCAGTTCGGGGGGGAACAGCTACGAGCAGTACTTC | CASSSGGNSYEQYF
TRBJ2-7 | many | NA | TRBV12-5 | TGTGCTAGTGGTTTGGTATCCCACCTAACGGGGTACGAGCAGTACTTC | CASGLVSHLTGYEQYF
TRBJ2-7 | many | TRBD1 | TRBV5-1 | TGCGCCAGCAGCACTAGGGGCAGGACAGGGCACCACGAGCAGTACTTC | CASSTRGRTGHHEQYF
TRBJ2-5 | few | TRBD1 | TRBV6-1 | TGTGCCAGCAGTAAAGGACAGGGGGAAGAGACCCAGTACTTC | CASSKGQGEETQYF
TRBJ2-1 | many | NA | TRBV29-1 | TGCAGCGTTGGTAGGGACGGCCCATACAATGAGCAGTTCTTC | CSVGRDGPYNEQFF
TRBJ1-2 | NA | TRBD1 | TRBV27 | TGTGCCAGCAGTTACCGACAGGGATCCTCCTATGGCTACACCTTC | CASSYRQGSSYGYTF
TRBJ1-2 | NA | TRBD1 | TRBV18 | TGTGCCAGCTCACCGGTACAGGGGGCTGGAGGCTACACCTTC | CASSPVQGAGGYTF
TRBJ2-7 | NA | NA | TRBV27 | TGTGCCAGCAGTTACGGCCAGGGATGGAACTACGAGCAGTACTTC | CASSYGQGWNYEQYF
TRBJ2-7 | few | NA | TRBV7-8 | TGTGCCAGCAGCTTAGAAGTGACTAACGAGCAGTACTTC | CASSLEVTNEQYF
TRBJ2-5 | NA | TRBD2 | TRBV11-2 | TGTGCCAGCAGCTTTGGGCGGGAGGGCCCCAATGGGGAGACCCAGTACTTC | CASSFGREGPNGETQYF
TRBJ2-7 | many | NA | TRBV29-1 | TGCAGCGTTGAAGATCAAGGGGGGTCCTACGAGCAGTACTTC | CSVEDQGGSYEQYF
TRBJ2-1 | many | TRBD2 | TRBV20-1 | TGCAGTGCTATAGCGGGACCCTACAATGAGCAGTTCTTC | CSAIAGPYNEQFF
TRBJ2-3 | few | NA | TRBV18 | TGTGCCAGCTCAGACCTGACTACAGATACGCAGTATTTT | CASSDLTTDTQYF
TRBJ2-5 | few | TRBD2 | TRBV9 | TGTGCCAGCGCCGAAATTAGCGGGAGCTACGAGACCCAGTACTTC | CASAEISGSYETQYF
TRBJ2-2 | many | NA | TRBV12-3/TRBV12-4 | TGTGCCAGCAGGCCAAGGGGCACCGGGGAGCTGTTTTTT | CASRPRGTGELFF
TRBJ2-6 | many | NA | TRBV10-3 | TGTGCCATCACGGGGGGCCTCTCTGGGGCCAACGTCCTGACTTTC | CAITGGLSGANVLTF
TRBJ2-5 | many | TRBD2 | TRBV20-1 | TGCAGTACCTGGGGACTAGCGGGAGGGACGAAGACCCAGTACTTC | CSTWGLAGGTKTQYF
TRBJ2-5 | many | NA | TRBV12-3/TRBV12-4 | TGTGCCAGCAGTCTTACCAGAGGCCAAGAGACCCAGTACTTC | CASSLTRGQETQYF
TRBJ2-1 | many | TRBD2 | TRBV29-1 | TGCAGCGTCCCGGGACTAGCGGGATTGGACAATGAGCAGTTCTTC | CSVPGLAGLDNEQFF